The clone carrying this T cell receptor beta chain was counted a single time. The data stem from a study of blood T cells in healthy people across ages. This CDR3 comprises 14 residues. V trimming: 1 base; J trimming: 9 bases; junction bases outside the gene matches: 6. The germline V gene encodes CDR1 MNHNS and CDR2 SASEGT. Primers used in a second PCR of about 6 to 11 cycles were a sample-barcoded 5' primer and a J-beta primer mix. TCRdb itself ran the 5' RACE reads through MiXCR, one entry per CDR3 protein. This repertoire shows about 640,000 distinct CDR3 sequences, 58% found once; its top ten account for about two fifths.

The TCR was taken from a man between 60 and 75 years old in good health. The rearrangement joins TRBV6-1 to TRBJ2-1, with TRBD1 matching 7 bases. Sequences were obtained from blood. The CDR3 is CASSEGQGYGEQFF. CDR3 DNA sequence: TGTGCCAGCAGTGAAGGACAGGGTTACGGTGAGCAGTTCTTC.